The rows below give T cell receptor beta chains drawn from one sample of a study of Ad26.COV2.S vaccination and SARS-CoV-2 variants. Profiling relied on immunoSEQ multiplex PCR, and the TCRdb table lists in-frame clones only, not all of them. The repertoire consists of over 450,000 clones, with about 88% occurring once and the leading ten covering 1.5% to 2%. This specimen consisted of peripheral blood, obtained in a trial of Ad26.COV2.S vaccine versus placebo. The receptor source for this set is a person aged 18-60 years who received the Ad26.COV2.S COVID-19 vaccine or a placebo. Each CDR3 is given without its conserved first and last residue. Each record gives: V gene, clone size, CDR3 protein. Not all rows give a size; the values are once, few, many and, for expanded clones, a class.

TRBV2	-	ASSGEGQSNSPLH
TRBV5-1	-	ASSTGTDNQPQH
TRBV5-4	-	ASSLQVSTNYGYT
TRBV29-1	-	SVYTGDTQY
TRBV5-1	-	ASTVGTKNRNEQF
TRBV5-4	-	ASSLFRFNYGYT
TRBV7-3	once	ASSLTPTGLAGEGSYNEQF
TRBV2	-	ASGGEQNPPQH
TRBV28	-	ASRVNYGYT
TRBV30	-	AWSAGYNTEAF
TRBV25-1	-	ASSELDVGQY
TRBV30	-	AWSAVDRGEQY
TRBV5-4	-	ASSLGGGLSGNTIY
TRBV13	-	ASSLGDLGSYNSPLH
TRBV29-1	-	SVEDRRSYGYT
TRBV5-1	-	ASSLAVGGARTEAF
TRBV3-1/TRBV3-2	-	ASSARTAFNTEAF
TRBV7-2	-	ASILAGGTDTQY